A single sample is the source of the 20 T cell receptor beta chains below, sequenced in a study of metastatic and nonmetastatic thyroid tumors. Each patient went into thyroid surgery without having received any treatment. Using MiXCR, TCRdb reanalyzed the PCR reads. The sample holds roughly 55,000 clones, 15% to 20% seen once. The material sequenced was blood. The receptor source for this set is a male donor with papillary thyroid cancer or a benign thyroid nodule (not recorded which). Some clones in this sample may be carry-over from other donors' samples.

Details on this clone: Sequence at one end of the junction differs from germline and may be a read error. The chain is built from TRBV11-1 and TRBJ2-1; the match to TRBD2 covers 11 bases. From germline, CDR1 is SGHAT and CDR2 FQDESV (reference sequence). The CDR3 sequence is 16 residues long. This CDR3 reads CASSLTSGETYNEQSF. CDR3 nucleotide sequence: TGTGCCAGCAGCTTGACTAGCGGGGAAACCTACAATGAGCAGTCCTTC.

This clone was counted many times. The chain employs TRBV7-2 and TRBJ2-3; D call uncertain. The germline CDR1 and CDR2 sequences are SGHTA and FQGNSA. V shed 5 bases and J shed 2 bases, with 8 bases lying between them. The CDR3 has 13 amino acids. CDR3 loop: CASSVKVTDTQYF. CDR3 nucleotides: TGTGCCAGCAGCGTTAAAGTCACAGATACGCAGTATTTT.

This clone appeared many times. V gene TRBV19 combines with J gene TRBJ1-5, with D possibly matching TRBD1 (5 bases). Germline V lookup: CDR1 LNHDA, CDR2 SQIVND (reference sequence). Trimming removed 7 bases from V and 7 bases from J, with 20 bases in between. This CDR3 spans 15 amino acids. CDR3 in DNA: TGTGCCAGTACCCTGGGGAGGGGAACCCACCAGCCCCAGCATTTT. Translated: CASTLGRGTHQPQHF.

This clone was observed at least ten times. The chain combines TRBV5-5 with TRBJ2-7; D is possibly TRBD2 (5 bases). From germline, CDR1 is SGHKS and CDR2 YYEKEE (reference sequence). V shed 4 bases and J shed 3 bases, with 11 bases lying between them. The CDR3 is made up of 13 amino acids. CDR3 in amino acids: CASSPTNFYEQYV. CDR3 DNA: TGTGCCAGCAGCCCGACTAACTTCTACGAGCAGTACGTC.

This clone was detected many times. The V gene is TRBV7-9, the J gene TRBJ2-3; D possibly corresponds to TRBD1 (5 bases). The CDR3 has 16 amino acids. Trimming left V 4 bases short and J 2 bases short, with 16 bases between. Germline loops: CDR1 SEHNR, CDR2 FQNEAQ (reference sequence). CDR3 residues: CASSSPDKEVTDTQYF. In DNA, the CDR3 is TGTGCCAGCAGCTCGCCGGACAAAGAGGTCACAGATACGCAGTATTTT.

The chain recombines TRBV10-3 with TRBJ1-2; unclear D gene. The CDR3 has 13 amino acids. The germline V gene has CDR1 ENHRY and CDR2 SYGVKD. The ends were cut back, 2 bases at V and 10 bases at J, with 14 bases in the middle. The CDR3 here is CAISETARDVYTF. CDR3 nucleotides: TGTGCCATCAGTGAGACGGCCCGGGATGTCTACACCTTC.

Ten or more counts support this clone. The chain uses TRBV20-1 and TRBJ2-1; D is unclear. V gave up 7 bases and J gave up 8 bases, with 21 bases separating them. Germline V lookup: CDR1 DFQATT, CDR2 SNEGSKA (reference sequence). The CDR3 is 14 residues long. This CDR3 reads CSVQEGTHHYEQFF. The CDR3 DNA is TGCAGTGTTCAGGAAGGAACTCACCATTATGAGCAGTTCTTC.

A note on this clone: One end of the junction fails to match germline, which may point to a read error. This chain joins TRBV9 and TRBJ1-4, with no clear D. The CDR3 has 16 residues. From germline, CDR1 is SGDLS and CDR2 YYNGEE. In nucleotides, the CDR3 is TGTGCCAGCAGCGTAGGTACAGCGACAACTAATGAAAAACTGCTTTTT. This gives the protein CASSVGTATTNEKLLF.

This clone has ten or more counts. The CDR3 here is CATSDSRTGNYEQYF. CDR3 bases: TGTGCCACCAGTGACTCTCGGACAGGGAACTACGAGCAGTACTTC. The chain combines TRBV24-1 with TRBJ2-7, with 8 nucleotides matching TRBD1. The CDR3 consists of 15 residues. After removal of 4 bases from V and 3 bases from J, the junction contained 7 bases not matched to a gene. Germline lookup yields CDR1 KGHDR and CDR2 SFDVKD.

The chain has TRBV5-4 and TRBJ2-2, with 9 bases matching TRBD1. Per the germline V gene, CDR1 is SGHNT and CDR2 is YYREEE (reference sequence). Germline trimming cut 0 bases from V and 5 bases from J; bases unmatched to any gene: 8. CDR3 length equals 17 residues. In DNA form, the CDR3 reads TGTGCCAGCAGCTTGGACCACGGGACAGGGAAAACCGGGGAGCTGTTTTTT. This codes for CASSLDHGTGKTGELFF.

In this sample, this clone turned up many times. Other DNA sequences from this sample encode an identical CDR3 as well. The V call is TRBV3-1, the J call TRBJ1-2, with TRBD1 matching over 9 bases. Trimming took 2 bases from V and 8 from J; bases not matched to a gene: 3. CDR1 and CDR2 (germline): LGHDT, YNNKEL (reference sequence). This CDR3 spans 13 amino acids. As DNA, the CDR3 is TGTGCCAGCAGCCAAAGGACAGGGGACGGCTACACCTTC. It translates to CASSQRTGDGYTF. Filled out from reference TRBV3-1 and TRBJ1-2, the complete variable domain reads DTAVSQTPKYLVTQMGNDKSIKCEQNLGHDTMYWYKQDSKKFLKIMFSYNNKELIINETVPNRFSPKSPDKAHLNLHINSLELGDSAVYFCASSQRTGDGYTFGSGTRLTVV.

The table lists this clone with many counts. The chain couples TRBV7-9 to TRBJ2-1, with D possibly being TRBD1 or TRBD2 (5 bases each). Per the germline V gene, CDR1 is SEHNR and CDR2 is FQNEAQ (reference sequence). V shed 5 bases and J shed 3 bases, with 14 bases lying between them. The CDR3 contains 15 residues. The CDR3 reads CASSISGPNYNEQFF. The DNA for the CDR3 is TGTGCCAGCAGCATCTCGGGACCGAACTACAATGAGCAGTTCTTC.

This clone came up many times. The chain has TRBV30 and TRBJ2-3, with TRBD2 matching 10 bases. Germline V CDR1 and CDR2: GTSNPN, SVGIG (reference sequence). The CDR3 extends over 15 amino acids. The junction had 5 bases not matched to a gene; V was cut back by 5 bases and J by 0 bases. The DNA of the CDR3 is TGTGCCTGGGGGTTAGCGGGGGGCAGCACAGATACGCAGTATTTT. Its translation: CAWGLAGGSTDTQYF.

This clone was detected many times. A much larger clone is a single base away; this may be a read error. The CDR3 region has the DNA TGTGCCAGCAGTTTAGCGGGGGGGGGGCCGTACTTC. Its protein product is CASSLAGGGPYF. This chain connects TRBV27 to TRBJ2-7; 9 bases match TRBD2. Unmatched junction bases numbered 5, after V lost 2 bases and J lost 12 bases. CDR3 length: 12 amino acids. Per germline, CDR1 MNHEY and CDR2 SMNVEV (reference sequence).

This clone was observed at least ten times. The genes are TRBV5-1 and TRBJ2-7; maybe TRBD2 (6 bases). V shed 3 bases and J shed 5 bases, with 15 bases lying between them. The germline V gene has CDR1 SGHRS and CDR2 YFSETQ. This CDR3 spans 14 amino acids. Here the CDR3 DNA reads TGCGCCAGCAGCTACGGGACTCCCGGAGACGAGCAGTACTTC. This sequence encodes CASSYGTPGDEQYF.

This clone was counted ten times or more. The rearrangement joins TRBV11-1 to TRBJ2-3; 7 bases fit TRBD2. Trimming at V came to 3 bases and at J to 2 bases, leaving 8 bases not matched to a gene. The length of the CDR3 is 16 residues. The V gene's germline CDR1 is SGHAT and CDR2 FQDESV (reference sequence). The CDR3 bases are TGTGCCAGCAGCTTTTCCGAGCGGGAAGACACAGATACGCAGTATTTT. This translates into CASSFSEREDTDTQYF.

This sequence joins TRBV20-1 and TRBJ1-5; a weak D match, TRBD1 (6 bases). The germline CDR1 and CDR2 sequences are DFQATT and SNEGSKA (reference sequence). The CDR3 is made up of 13 amino acids. V lost 6 bases and J 9 bases, leaving 18 bases between the germline ends. CDR3 sequence reads: CSAPRGRGRPQHF. The CDR3 nucleotides are TGCAGTGCCCCCCGGGGGCGCGGGAGGCCCCAGCATTTT.

This clone was counted at least ten times. The chain couples TRBV11-2 to TRBJ2-1; TRBD2 agrees at 8 bases. From germline, CDR1 is SGHAT and CDR2 FQNNGV. V dropped 1 base and J dropped 3; count of bases not matched to a gene: 5. This CDR3 comprises 16 residues. The CDR3 is CASSLGGSGVYNEQFF. As DNA, the CDR3 is TGTGCCAGCAGCTTAGGGGGTAGCGGGGTCTACAATGAGCAGTTCTTC.

This clone was picked up many times. One end of the junction is discordant with germline, which a read error may explain. Other nucleotide sequences in the sample specify the same CDR3. V is TRBV6-2 or TRBV6-3 and J is TRBJ2-2; 10 bases line up with TRBD1. Germline CDR1 reads MNHEY; CDR2 reads SVGEGT. This CDR3 has 15 amino acids. Here the CDR3 reads CASSMDRGNTGELFF. CDR3 nucleotide sequence: TGTGCCAGCAGCATGGACAGGGGGAACACCGGAGAGCTGTTTTTT.

As for this clone: This may come from a read error, since a much larger clone is one base off. The CDR3 does not close with the conserved phenylalanine or tryptophan, likely indicating a read error. The V gene is TRBV5-1, the J gene TRBJ1-1; D is unclear. Germline CDR1 reads SGHRS; CDR2 reads YFSETQ. There are 14 residues in the CDR3. Trimming took off 0 bases at V and 4 bases at J, with 10 bases between the two ends. The CDR3 loop is CASSLGRIPTEAFL. The CDR3 bases are TGCGCCAGCAGCTTGGGACGGATACCCACTGAAGCTTTCCTT.